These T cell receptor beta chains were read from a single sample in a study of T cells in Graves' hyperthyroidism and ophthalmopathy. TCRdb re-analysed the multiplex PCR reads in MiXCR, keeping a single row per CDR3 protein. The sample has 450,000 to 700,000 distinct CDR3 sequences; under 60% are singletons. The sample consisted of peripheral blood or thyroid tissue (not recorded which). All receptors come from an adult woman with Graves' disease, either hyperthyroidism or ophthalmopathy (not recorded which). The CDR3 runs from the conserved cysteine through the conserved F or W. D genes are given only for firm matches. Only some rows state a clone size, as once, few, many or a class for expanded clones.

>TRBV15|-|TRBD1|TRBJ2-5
TGTGCCACCAGCAGACGGGGACAGGGAAAAGAGACCCAGTACTTC
CATSRRGQGKETQYF
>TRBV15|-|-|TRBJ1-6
TGTGCCACAATGACGGGACGGGGCTCCCTCTGGAATTCACCCCTCCACTTT
CATMTGRGSLWNSPLHF
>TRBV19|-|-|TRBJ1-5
TGTGCCAGTAGTATTGGGAGCATGGGCAATCAGCCCCAGCATTTT
CASSIGSMGNQPQHF
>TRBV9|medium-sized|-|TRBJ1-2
TGTGCCAGCAGCGTAGGCACCCTCGGAGGCTACACCTTC
CASSVGTLGGYTF
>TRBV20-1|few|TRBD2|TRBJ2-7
TGCAGTGCTAGAGCCGGGAGGGCTCGGGAGCAGTACTTC
CSARAGRAREQYF
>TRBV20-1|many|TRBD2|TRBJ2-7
TGCAGTGCTAGGCGGGAGGGTCATTCCTACGAGCAGTACTTC
CSARREGHSYEQYF
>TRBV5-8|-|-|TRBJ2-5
TGTGCCAGCAGCTACGCGGGGCGGGCCTCAGAGACCCAGTACTTC
CASSYAGRASETQYF
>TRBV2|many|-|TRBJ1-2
TGTGCCAGCACGGGGGCCGAGGACCTTGGCTACACCTTC
CASTGAEDLGYTF
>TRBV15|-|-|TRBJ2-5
TGTGCCACCAGCAGAGATCTAACAGTCCTAGAGACCCAGTACTTC
CATSRDLTVLETQYF
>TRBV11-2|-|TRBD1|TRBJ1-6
TGTGCCGGCAGGGACAGCGGAGGCTATAATTCACCCCTCCACTTC
CAGRDSGGYNSPLHF
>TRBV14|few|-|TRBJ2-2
TGTGCCAGCACTAACACCAGGGGTAACACCGGGGAGCTGTTTTTT
CASTNTRGNTGELFF